A single TCR beta chain is shown here with its context. During active infection, Seattle patients enrolled and were then monitored through disease. V lost 2 bases, J lost 7 bases, and 14 bases lay in between. From germline, CDR1 is ENHRY and CDR2 SYGVKD. This CDR3 contains 14 residues. The data derive from a study of blood T cell repertoires in COVID-19. Study in general: T cells, B-cell-depleted T cells, or PBMCs supplied cDNA or gDNA.

Per the study methods: Amplified reference gene primers provided the basis for estimating nucleated cell counts. Method: immunoSEQ multiplex PCR; TCRdb's copy keeps in-frame clones and lacks some. The D gene and trimming were derived from the DNA, and the V and J assignments and clone size from that table. The data show over 75,000 clones, roughly 90% seen once. The clonotype originates from a human donor with COVID-19, enrolled during active disease. The donor label of this sample is uncertain. The rearrangement joins TRBV10-3 to TRBJ1-2; possibly TRBD1 for D (6 bases). Specimen: peripheral blood. For the CDR3, the DNA is TGTGCCATCAGTGAGGGGGGGGGCTATGGTGGCTACACCTTC. Its protein product is CAISEGGGYGGYTF.